A single sample gave rise to the 20 T cell receptor beta chains below, sequenced in a study of T cell responses to AZD1222 COVID-19 vaccine. The method was immunoSEQ multiplex PCR; TCRdb's version includes in-frame clones alone and lacks a portion of them. Of 120,000 or so clones in the sample, approximately 87% were seen once. Source: peripheral blood, taken on day 0 of AZD1222 vaccination. Receptors originate from an adult in good health.

The chain employs TRBV23-1 and TRBJ1-1; D not resolved. TRBV23-1 is an ORF; its function is uncertain. CDR3 length: 14 residues. Trimming left V 8 bases short and J 2 bases short, with 15 bases between. DNA for the CDR3: TGCGCCAGCGGCCCGGACTGGATAAACACTGAAGCTTTCTTT. It yields the protein CASGPDWINTEAFF.

The chain combines TRBV6-5 with TRBJ2-1, with 12 positions matching TRBD2. CDR1 and CDR2 from the germline V gene are MNHEY and SVGAGI. The CDR3 is 15 amino acids. V lost 5 bases and J lost 4; bases outside the gene matches: 3. The CDR3 DNA reads as TGTGCCAGCAGTACGACTAGCGGGGGATACAATGAGCAGTTCTTC. The encoded protein is CASSTTSGGYNEQFF.

V and J are TRBV18 and TRBJ2-5; D unclear. Deletions cut 5 bases from V and 5 bases from J, with 18 bases between. Germline loops: CDR1 KGHSH, CDR2 LQKENI. This CDR3 comprises 15 residues. Here the CDR3 DNA reads TGTGCCAGCTCAGGTCTGCGTCAGCGCCGGGAGACCCAGTACTTC. This gives the protein CASSGLRQRRETQYF.

As DNA, the CDR3 is TGTGCCAGACTTCCATCCCGTGAGCAGTTCTTC. It codes for CARLPSREQFF. V is TRBV19 and J is TRBJ2-1; D unresolved. The V gene's germline CDR1 is LNHDA and CDR2 SQIVND (reference sequence). The V end was cut by 9 bases, the J end by 9 bases, with 12 bases between. This CDR3 has 11 residues.

This sequence joins TRBV7-9 and TRBJ2-7, with D maybe TRBD2 (5 bases). Trimming left V 5 bases short and J 4 bases short, with 12 bases between. Germline lookup yields CDR1 SEHNR and CDR2 FQNEAQ (reference sequence). The CDR3 runs 13 residues. CDR3 amino acids: CASSLRGSYEQYF. The CDR3 DNA sequence: TGTGCCAGCAGCCTCAGAGGGTCATACGAGCAGTACTTC. Looking up the rest from reference TRBV7-9 and TRBJ2-7 gives the full variable domain: DTGVSQNPRHKITKRGQNVTFRCDPISEHNRLYWYRQTLGQGPEFLTYFQNEAQLEKSRLLSDRFSAERPKGSFSTLEIQRTEQGDSAMYLCASSLRGSYEQYFGPGTRLTVT.

V and J are TRBV30 and TRBJ1-1, with no clear D. Germline V lookup: CDR1 GTSNPN, CDR2 SVGIG (reference sequence). The CDR3 consists of 13 residues. V gave up 2 bases and J gave up 1 base, with 8 bases separating them. CDR3 loop: CAWSWRPNTEAFF. DNA of the CDR3: TGTGCCTGGAGTTGGCGGCCGAACACTGAAGCTTTCTTT.

The V call is TRBV4-3, the J call TRBJ1-3; D unresolved. This CDR3 is 17 amino acids long. Germline assignment: CDR1 LGHNA and CDR2 YSLEER. Trimming stripped 2 bases from V and 0 bases from J, with 14 bases between. The CDR3 DNA reads TGCGCCAGCAGCCAATGGGAGGGCCTTAGCTCTGGAAACACCATATATTTT. Residues: CASSQWEGLSSGNTIYF.

This clone was detected once. This sequence joins TRBV7-2 and TRBJ1-6; TRBD1 aligns across 9 bases. With V trimmed by 4 bases and J by 5 bases, 12 bases remained unmatched. Per the germline V gene, CDR1 is SGHTA and CDR2 is FQGNSA. The length of the CDR3 is 18 residues. The DNA of the CDR3 is TGTGCCAGCAGCTCCGGGACAGGGAATATGTGGGATAATTCACCCCTCCACTTT. As protein: CASSSGTGNMWDNSPLHF. The variable domain in full, with the rest retrieved from reference TRBV7-2 and TRBJ1-6, is GAGVSQSPSNKVTEKGKDVELRCDPISGHTALYWYRQSLGQGLEFLIYFQGNSAPDKSGLPSDRFSAERTGGSVSTLTIQRTQQEDSAVYLCASSSGTGNMWDNSPLHFGNGTRLTVT.

This clone has just one count. J is TRBJ1-3 and V is TRBV10-3; perhaps TRBD1 as D (5 bases). The CDR3 runs to 14 residues. V shed 7 bases and J shed 8 bases, with 18 bases lying between them. Germline CDR1 is ENHRY and CDR2 is SYGVKD. DNA of the CDR3: TGTGCCATCAACCCCTTTCGGGGCTTGGACACCATATATTTT. It yields the protein CAINPFRGLDTIYF.

The rearrangement links TRBV30 to TRBJ1-1, with D unclear. Trimming removed 5 bases from V and 3 bases from J, with 13 bases in between. CDR3 size: 13 residues. Germline CDR1 reads GTSNPN; CDR2 reads SVGIG (reference sequence). The CDR3: CAWGFDGYTEAFF. The CDR3 DNA reads as TGTGCCTGGGGGTTTGACGGATACACTGAAGCTTTCTTT.

The V and J genes are TRBV30 and TRBJ1-2; no firm D call. The CDR3 contains 15 residues. Per the germline V gene, CDR1 is GTSNPN and CDR2 is SVGIG (reference sequence). V was clipped by 0 bases and J by 7 bases, with 18 bases between them. The CDR3 DNA is TGTGCCTGGAGTGTACTCTTACGGACTAGCGGTGGCTACACCTTC. Translated, it gives CAWSVLLRTSGGYTF.

The rearrangement joins TRBV10-3 to TRBJ1-4, with a tentative D call TRBD1 (5 bases). The V and J ends lost 7 bases and 8 bases respectively, with 17 bases between them. This CDR3 is built from 14 residues. Per the germline V gene, CDR1 is ENHRY and CDR2 is SYGVKD. The CDR3: CAINTGGVGEKLFF. As DNA, the CDR3 is TGTGCCATCAACACGGGAGGGGTCGGCGAAAAACTGTTTTTT.

This clone was counted a single time. This chain links TRBV27 with TRBJ2-1; D is possibly TRBD2 (6 bases). The V gene lost 5 bases and the J gene lost 7 bases, with 9 bases spanning the gap. Germline assignment: CDR1 MNHEY and CDR2 SMNVEV (reference sequence). There are 12 residues in the CDR3. CDR3 sequence reads: CASSPGLNEQFF. DNA for the CDR3: TGTGCCAGCAGTCCCGGACTAAATGAGCAGTTCTTC.

The chain couples TRBV27 to TRBJ2-5, with D uncertain. The CDR3 sequence is 13 residues long. Germline V gene lookup returns CDR1 MNHEY and CDR2 SMNVEV (reference sequence). V lost 1 base and J 2 bases, leaving 5 bases between the germline ends. The CDR3 DNA reads TGTGCCAGCAGTTTATACGGGCAAGAGACCCAGTACTTC. Its translation: CASSLYGQETQYF.

V usage is TRBV30 and J usage is TRBJ1-2; no reliable D call. CDR3 length equals 13 residues. Germline V gene data show CDR1 as GTSNPN and CDR2 as SVGIG (reference sequence). Trimming removed 1 base at V and 4 bases at J, with 10 bases between. CDR3 coding DNA: TGTGCCTGGAGTGAGTCGGGAAGCTATGGCTACACCTTC. Protein product: CAWSESGSYGYTF.

This chain uses TRBV13 with TRBJ2-7, with 9 bases fitting TRBD1. The junction had 8 bases not matched to a gene; V was cut back by 5 bases and J by 3 bases. The CDR3 consists of 15 residues. In germline, CDR1 is PRHDT, CDR2 FYEKMQ (reference sequence). CDR3 bases: TGTGCCAGCAGCGACCGACAGGGGGTTGTCTACGAGCAGTACTTC. This sequence encodes CASSDRQGVVYEQYF.

The V and J genes are TRBV7-3 and TRBJ2-3; D might be TRBD2 (5 bases). This CDR3 contains 14 residues. Germline CDR1 and CDR2: SGHTA and FQGTGA. V was cut by 2 bases and J by 1 base, with 7 bases left in between. The CDR3 sequence: CASSLGSGTDTQYF. The CDR3 nucleotides are TGTGCCAGCAGCTTAGGTAGCGGCACAGATACGCAGTATTTT.

The chain combines TRBV5-6 with TRBJ2-2, with D possibly being TRBD1 or TRBD2 (5 bases each). V was cut by 0 bases and J by 4 bases, with 10 bases left in between. CDR1 and CDR2 from the germline V gene are SGHDT and YYEEEE. The CDR3 consists of 15 residues. The CDR3 DNA reads TGTGCCAGCAGCTTGGGGGGCGCGGGCACCGGGGAGCTGTTTTTT. This gives the protein CASSLGGAGTGELFF.

The V gene is TRBV6-5, the J gene TRBJ1-6; no clear D. Trimming left V 2 bases short and J 10 bases short, with 15 bases between. The CDR3 length is 15 residues. Germline assignment: CDR1 MNHEY and CDR2 SVGAGI. The CDR3 protein is CASSYGPDLGSPLHF. The DNA of the CDR3 is TGTGCCAGCAGTTACGGGCCAGACCTGGGGTCACCCCTCCACTTT.

J is TRBJ2-3 and V is TRBV28; D gene ambiguous. The CDR3 extends over 14 amino acids. Germline lookup yields CDR1 MDHEN and CDR2 SYDVKM. The ends were cut back, 5 bases at V and 2 bases at J, with 11 bases in the middle. The CDR3 loop reads CASSPGEFTDTQYF. The CDR3 bases are TGTGCCAGCAGTCCCGGAGAATTCACAGATACGCAGTATTTT.